This TCR beta chain is from a study of cytomegalovirus exposure and HLA in healthy donors. Researchers ran the PCR with 60 Vbeta and 13 Jbeta primers. Assay: immunoSEQ multiplex PCR; the TCRdb copy retains only in-frame clones and omits some. The table lists 240,000 or so clones, about 80% of them singletons, with 4.5% to 6% in the top ten. The CDR3 runs to 17 residues. Germline V gives CDR1 LGHNA, CDR2 YSLEER. Trimming left V 0 bases short and J 0 bases short, with 13 bases between. In this sample, this clone is medium-sized. This receptor was identified in a middle-aged woman in good health and CMV-seropositive. The sequencing input was PBMCs. The V and J genes are TRBV4-3 and TRBJ2-3, with a possible D match to TRBD2 (5 bases). The CDR3 reads CASSQETGTASTDTQYF. The CDR3, as DNA: TGCGCCAGCAGCCAAGAAACGGGAACAGCTAGCACAGATACGCAGTATTTT.